This T cell receptor beta chain was retrieved from a study of blood T cell repertoires in COVID-19. Losses at the gene ends were 5 bases for V and 2 bases for J; bases not matched to a gene: 12. There are 16 residues in the CDR3. From germline, CDR1 is SEHNR and CDR2 FQNEAQ (reference sequence). Only in-frame clones appear in the TCRdb table, and some are missing; sequencing was by immunoSEQ multiplex PCR. In the table there are some 530,000 clones, over 75% of which are singletons. The chain recombines TRBV7-9 with TRBJ2-7, with TRBD2 matching over 7 bases. The source material was peripheral blood. This TCR was recovered from a human donor in a cohort sampled during active COVID-19. CDR3 nucleotide sequence: TGTGCCAGCAGCGGAACCTCTAGCGGACGGGCCTACGAGCAGTACTTC. Translation: CASSGTSSGRAYEQYF.